What follows are 18 T cell receptor beta chains derived from one specimen sequenced in a study of CD8+ T cells in alopecia areata. Sequencing templates came from extracted RNA that was reverse transcribed into cDNA. Some clones are missing from TCRdb's copy, which holds only in-frame ones; the method was immunoSEQ multiplex PCR. The sample includes roughly 200,000 clones, around two fifths seen only once; the top ten take roughly 2.8%. This sample's treatment: oral pan-JAK inhibitor, 5-10 mg twice daily. This specimen consisted of CD4+ T cells sorted from blood, obtained around week 37, from a patient treated with tofacitinib. These receptors all stem from a human donor with alopecia areata.

A few counts support this clone. The rearrangement links TRBV5-1 to TRBJ2-3, with D perhaps matching TRBD1 or TRBD2 (5 bases each). CDR1 SGHRS and CDR2 YFSETQ come from the germline V gene. The ends were cut back, 2 bases at V and 0 bases at J, with 7 bases in the middle. The CDR3 loop spans 14 amino acids. The DNA for the CDR3 is TGCGCCAGCAGCTTCCGGGACAGCACAGATACGCAGTATTTT. This encodes CASSFRDSTDTQYF.

The gene calls are TRBV7-8 and TRBJ2-3; TRBD2 matches 9 bases. V dropped 8 bases and J dropped 0; count of bases not matched to a gene: 3. Germline assignment: CDR1 SGHVS and CDR2 FQNEAQ. This CDR3 spans 14 amino acids. As DNA, the CDR3 is TGTGCCAGCGGAAGCGGGAGGAGCACAGATACGCAGTATTTT. Translated, it gives CASGSGRSTDTQYF.

This clone came up a few times. The same CDR3 also results from other DNA sequences found in this sample. The chain has TRBV20-1 and TRBJ2-5; D gene uncertain. The CDR3 spans 11 residues. V dropped 6 bases and J dropped 0 bases, with 5 bases sitting between them. CDR1 and CDR2 from the germline V gene are DFQATT and SNEGSKA (reference sequence). The CDR3 DNA reads TGCAGTGCCCAGGACCAAGAGACCCAGTACTTC. Residues: CSAQDQETQYF.

The J gene is TRBJ2-3, the V gene TRBV14, with D possibly being TRBD1 or TRBD2 (6 bases each). V was clipped by 5 bases and J by 4 bases, with 13 bases between them. This CDR3 region has 14 residues. Germline V gene data show CDR1 as SGHDN and CDR2 as FVKESK. Here the CDR3 reads CASSLIRGPDTQYF. CDR3 sequence (DNA): TGTGCCAGCAGCTTGATCCGGGGGCCAGATACGCAGTATTTT.

This clone was counted only a few times. V and J are TRBV7-2 and TRBJ2-7; 9 bases align to TRBD1. Germline-derived CDR1 and CDR2 are SGHTA and FQGNSA. CDR3 length: 13 amino acids. V trimming: 8 bases; J trimming: 4 bases; junction bases outside the gene matches: 6. CDR3 amino acids: CASSLQGAYEQYF. The CDR3, as DNA: TGTGCCAGCTCTTTACAGGGGGCATACGAGCAGTACTTC.

A few counts support this clone. This chain links TRBV27 with TRBJ2-5; D might be TRBD1 (6 bases). This CDR3 spans 14 amino acids. Looked up from germline, CDR1 is MNHEY and CDR2 is SMNVEV (reference sequence). Trimming took 5 bases from V and 1 from J, leaving 11 bases between them. The CDR3: CASSRRGSQETQYF. In DNA, the CDR3 is TGTGCCAGCAGTCGCAGGGGATCCCAAGAGACCCAGTACTTC.

The V call is TRBV29-1, the J call TRBJ2-7; possible D gene TRBD1, 6 bases. The germline V gene encodes CDR1 SQVTM and CDR2 ANQGSEA. This CDR3 region has 11 residues. V lost 7 bases, J lost 3 bases, and 10 bases lay in between. The CDR3: CSGGQSYEQYF. CDR3 sequence (DNA): TGCAGCGGGGGGCAGAGCTACGAGCAGTACTTC.

This clone was counted only a few times. The chain is built from TRBV6-6 and TRBJ2-3; no clear D. Looked up from germline, CDR1 is MNHNY and CDR2 is SVGAGI (reference sequence). This CDR3 is built from 14 residues. Trimming removed 7 bases from V and 0 bases from J, with 11 bases in between. The CDR3, as DNA: TGTGCCAGCACTGGCGCAACTAGCACAGATACGCAGTATTTT. This sequence encodes CASTGATSTDTQYF.

This clone was seen a handful of times. The V call is TRBV7-9, the J call TRBJ1-5, with unresolved D. V was clipped by 1 base and J by 4 bases, with 5 bases between them. Germline CDR1 reads SEHNR; CDR2 reads FQNEAQ (reference sequence). The CDR3 has 13 residues. CDR3: CASSLEQNQPQHF. Here the CDR3 DNA reads TGTGCCAGCAGCTTAGAACAAAATCAGCCCCAGCATTTT.

In its sample, this clone was seen a few times. The chain employs TRBV27 and TRBJ2-2, with a tentative D call TRBD2 (5 bases). This CDR3 is built from 16 residues. Trimming stripped 6 bases from V and 5 bases from J, with 19 bases between. From germline, CDR1 is MNHEY and CDR2 SMNVEV (reference sequence). The CDR3 reads CASSQTRVERTGELFF. CDR3 in DNA: TGTGCCAGCAGCCAAACGAGGGTAGAGAGAACCGGGGAGCTGTTTTTT.

CDR3 residues: CASSLRLAGANEQFF. The CDR3 region has the DNA TGTGCCAGCAGTTTAAGGCTAGCGGGAGCCAATGAGCAGTTCTTC. This chain links TRBV27 with TRBJ2-1; 10 nucleotides line up with TRBD2. V shed 2 bases and J 6 bases; nucleotides not matched to a gene: 4. Germline V gives CDR1 MNHEY, CDR2 SMNVEV (reference sequence). The CDR3 has 15 residues.

The chain combines TRBV27 with TRBJ1-5; 8 nucleotides line up with TRBD1. CDR1 is MNHEY, CDR2 SMNVEV, per germline (reference sequence). The CDR3 contains 15 residues. With V trimmed by 6 bases and J by 1 base, 5 bases remained unmatched. The CDR3 reads CASSFGTGSNQPQHF. CDR3 nucleotides: TGTGCCAGCAGCTTCGGGACAGGCAGCAATCAGCCCCAGCATTTT.

This clone was observed a handful of times. The rearrangement joins TRBV25-1 to TRBJ1-2; perhaps TRBD1 as D (5 bases). Trimming left V 3 bases short and J 8 bases short, with 13 bases between. The CDR3 contains 13 residues. Germline V CDR1 and CDR2: MGHDK, SYGVNS. CDR3 amino acids: CASSDPGFGGYTF. CDR3 nucleotide sequence: TGTGCCAGCAGTGACCCAGGGTTCGGAGGCTACACCTTC.

The V gene is TRBV9, the J gene TRBJ2-3; D is undetermined. Per germline, CDR1 SGDLS and CDR2 YYNGEE. Trimming stripped 4 bases from V and 2 bases from J, with 14 bases between. This CDR3 is 15 amino acids long. The DNA for the CDR3 is TGTGCCAGCAGCACCTCCGCCCGGCCCACAGATACGCAGTATTTT. This gives the protein CASSTSARPTDTQYF. Together with reference TRBV9 and TRBJ2-3, the CDR3 gives the full variable domain: DSGVTQTPKHLITATGQRVTLRCSPRSGDLSVYWYQQSLDQGLQFLIQYYNGEERAKGNILERFSAQQFPDLHSELNLSSLELGDSALYFCASSTSARPTDTQYFGPGTRLTVL.

This clone was picked up a small number of times. The J gene is TRBJ2-7, the V gene TRBV2, with 7 bases that match TRBD1. Per germline, CDR1 SNHLY and CDR2 FYNNEI. CDR3 length: 16 amino acids. After removal of 6 bases from V and 1 base from J, the junction contained 12 bases not matched to a gene. CDR3 DNA sequence: TGTGCCAGCAGCCCTAATACCGGGACAGCATCCTACGAGCAGTACTTC. Translating gives CASSPNTGTASYEQYF.

This clone turned up a few times. The V and J genes are TRBV15 and TRBJ2-5; D ambiguous. The germline gives CDR1 LNHNV, CDR2 YYDKDF (reference sequence). V gave up 0 bases and J gave up 4 bases, with 12 bases separating them. The CDR3 has 15 amino acids. CDR3 sequence (DNA): TGTGCCACCAGCAGAGATCAAGGCTTGGGAGAGACCCAGTACTTC. Its translation: CATSRDQGLGETQYF.

This clone turned up a few times. This chain uses TRBV29-1 with TRBJ2-3; TRBD2 aligns across 10 bases. The CDR3 is 12 residues long. J lost 6 bases, V lost 4 bases, and 1 base had no gene match. Germline lookup yields CDR1 SQVTM and CDR2 ANQGSEA. The CDR3 DNA reads TGCAGCGTTGTAGCGGGAGGTGATACGCAGTATTTT. This translates into CSVVAGGDTQYF.

The chain has TRBV7-2 and TRBJ2-7; 11 bases match TRBD2. This CDR3 is 14 amino acids long. Germline V lookup: CDR1 SGHTA, CDR2 FQGNSA. Unmatched junction bases numbered 6, after V lost 5 bases and J lost 6 bases. CDR3 loop: CASSRLAGGGEQYF. In DNA form, the CDR3 reads TGTGCCAGCAGCCGCCTAGCGGGAGGCGGCGAGCAGTACTTC.